This is a list of T cell receptor beta chains from one sample in a study of memory CD4+ T cells and cytomegalovirus serostatus. TCRdb keeps only in-frame clones here, not all; method: immunoSEQ multiplex PCR. This table has about 67,000 clones, more than 75% appearing once. The sample consisted of memory CD4+ T cells from blood. These receptor sequences come from an adult in good health and CMV-seropositive. The CDR3 runs from the conserved cysteine through the conserved F or W. D genes are given only for firm matches. Clone sizes are given selectively: once, few, many, or a class where the clone is expanded.

CDR3aa | CDR3nt | abundance | d_gene | j_gene | v_gene
CAISDNRNTEAFF | TGTGCCATCAGTGACAACAGGAACACTGAAGCTTTCTTT | NA | NA | TRBJ1-1 | TRBV10-3
CASSLDATGDYGYTF | TGTGCCAGCAGCTTGGATGCGACAGGGGACTATGGCTACACCTTC | NA | TRBD1 | TRBJ1-2 | TRBV5-6
CASSERGGEYEQYF | TGCGCCAGCAGTGAGAGAGGGGGCGAGTACGAGCAGTACTTC | NA | TRBD1 | TRBJ2-7 | TRBV10-2
CASSSRSPAFAGANVLTF | TGTGCCAGCAGTTCCCGCTCCCCTGCTTTTGCTGGGGCCAACGTCCTGACTTTC | NA | NA | TRBJ2-6 | TRBV28
CASSFFGESNEKLFF | TGTGCCAGCAGTTTCTTTGGGGAGAGCAATGAAAAACTGTTTTTT | NA | NA | TRBJ1-4 | TRBV6-1
CASSPRGGGAYNEQFF | TGTGCCAGCAGCCCCCGAGGCGGGGGGGCCTACAATGAGCAGTTCTTC | NA | TRBD2 | TRBJ2-1 | TRBV7-3
CASRLGASGLYEQYF | TGTGCCAGCAGGCTTGGGGCTAGCGGTCTATACGAGCAGTACTTC | few | TRBD2 | TRBJ2-7 | TRBV11-1
CASSLAGSGAYTF | TGTGCCAGCAGCTTAGCAGGGTCTGGGGCCTACACCTTC | few | NA | TRBJ1-2 | TRBV7-3
CASSPVLGQTNTEAFF | TGTGCCAGCTCACCAGTCCTAGGACAGACGAACACTGAAGCTTTCTTT | NA | NA | TRBJ1-1 | TRBV18
CASSPGLAGAMRMNEQFF | TGCGCCAGCAGCCCAGGACTAGCGGGAGCAATGCGCATGAATGAGCAGTTCTTC | NA | TRBD2 | TRBJ2-1 | TRBV5-1
CASSLGQAGGETQYF | TGTGCCAGCTCACTAGGACAGGCGGGCGGAGAGACCCAGTACTTC | NA | TRBD1 | TRBJ2-5 | TRBV18
CASSQDRRDFYNEQFF | TGTGCCAGCAGCCAAGATCGGCGGGATTTTTACAATGAGCAGTTCTTC | once | NA | TRBJ2-1 | TRBV4-2
CAIRGENSNQPQHF | TGTGCCATCAGGGGGGAAAATAGCAATCAGCCCCAGCATTTT | NA | NA | TRBJ1-5 | TRBV10-3
CASSSPGRFYGYTF | TGTGCCAGCAGTTCTCCGGGACGCTTCTATGGCTACACCTTC | NA | NA | TRBJ1-2 | TRBV28
CASRLDRLNTEAFF | TGTGCCAGCAGACTGGACAGACTAAACACTGAAGCTTTCTTT | few | NA | TRBJ1-1 | TRBV27
CASSFPQGREKLFF | TGTGCCAGCAGTTTCCCCCAGGGTAGGGAAAAACTGTTTTTT | NA | NA | TRBJ1-4 | TRBV28
CASSPFGEVDEQYF | TGTGCCAGCAGCCCCTTCGGGGAGGTCGACGAGCAGTACTTC | NA | NA | TRBJ2-7 | TRBV11-1
CASSQDPGGSYGYTF | TGCGCCAGCAGCCAAGATCCGGGGGGCTCCTATGGCTACACCTTC | NA | NA | TRBJ1-2 | TRBV4-1
CASSRLRGSTDTQYF | TGCGCCAGCAGCCGGCTTCGTGGATCAACAGATACGCAGTATTTT | NA | NA | TRBJ2-3 | TRBV4-1
CASSLDRGGETQYF | TGTGCCAGCAGCCTCGACAGAGGGGGGGAGACCCAGTACTTC | NA | NA | TRBJ2-5 | TRBV5-4
CATSRLGGGSGENTIYF | TGTGCCACCAGCAGACTCGGAGGGGGCAGTGGGGAAAACACCATATATTTT | NA | TRBD1 | TRBJ1-3 | TRBV15
CASSFPGQANTGELFF | TGTGCCAGCAGCTTCCCGGGACAGGCGAACACCGGGGAGCTGTTTTTT | once | TRBD1 | TRBJ2-2 | TRBV7-9
CASSFGEGRTQYF | TGTGCCAGCTCCTTCGGGGAGGGCCGTACGCAGTATTTT | NA | TRBD2 | TRBJ2-3 | TRBV25-1
CASSRVRAGANVLTF | TGTGCCAGCAGCAGAGTTAGGGCTGGGGCCAACGTCCTGACTTTC | NA | NA | TRBJ2-6 | TRBV11-2
CASSFEGWGILYF | TGTGCCAGCAGCTTCGAAGGTTGGGGCATCTTATACTTC | once | NA | TRBJ2-7 | TRBV7-9
CASQAGLAGGGEQFF | TGTGCCAGCCAAGCGGGACTAGCGGGAGGAGGTGAGCAGTTCTTC | NA | TRBD2 | TRBJ2-1 | TRBV6-5
CASSQDFLPGSYEQYF | TGCGCCAGCAGCCAAGATTTCCTACCGGGCTCCTACGAGCAGTACTTC | NA | NA | TRBJ2-7 | TRBV4-1
CASSLMGSGNTIYF | TGTGCCAGCAGCTTAATGGGGAGTGGAAACACCATATATTTT | NA | NA | TRBJ1-3 | TRBV7-2
CSVKVPRRDTDTQYF | TGCAGCGTTAAGGTGCCTAGAAGAGACACAGATACGCAGTATTTT | once | NA | TRBJ2-3 | TRBV29-1
CASSMSERGQPQHF | TGTGCCAGTAGTATGTCAGAAAGGGGACAGCCCCAGCATTTT | medium-sized | NA | TRBJ1-5 | TRBV19
CASSAGSNNEQFF | TGTGCCAGCAGCGCCGGGAGTAACAATGAGCAGTTCTTC | NA | NA | TRBJ2-1 | TRBV9
CASSQGLAGGRSYNEQFF | TGTGCCAGCAGCCAAGGGCTAGCTGGAGGGAGGTCTTACAATGAGCAGTTCTTC | few | NA | TRBJ2-1 | TRBV14
CASTRKDEQYF | TGTGCCAGCACTCGGAAGGACGAGCAGTACTTC | NA | NA | TRBJ2-7 | TRBV6-6
CASSQDPASGAYEQYF | TGTGCCAGCAGCCAAGATCCGGCTAGCGGGGCCTACGAGCAGTACTTC | NA | TRBD2 | TRBJ2-7 | TRBV4-2
CASSFDGGGSTEAFF | TGTGCCAGCAGCTTCGACGGAGGGGGAAGTACTGAAGCTTTCTTT | NA | NA | TRBJ1-1 | TRBV7-9
CAWSVGRFDSPLHF | TGTGCCTGGAGTGTGGGCAGATTTGATTCACCCCTCCACTTT | NA | NA | TRBJ1-6 | TRBV30
CAIGQGRTYEQYF | TGTGCCATCGGACAGGGGAGGACCTACGAGCAGTACTTC | NA | NA | TRBJ2-7 | TRBV21-1
CASSLSGQNEAFF | TGTGCCAGCAGCTTAAGTGGGCAGAACGAAGCTTTCTTT | many | NA | TRBJ1-1 | TRBV7-3
CASSIRESEKLFF | TGTGCCAGTAGTATAAGAGAGTCCGAAAAACTGTTTTTT | few | NA | TRBJ1-4 | TRBV19
CASGAGTGDQPQHF | TGTGCCAGCGGAGCCGGGACAGGGGATCAGCCCCAGCATTTT | NA | TRBD1 | TRBJ1-5 | TRBV6-6
CAWSVGTKSYEQYF | TGTGCCTGGAGTGTCGGGACAAAATCCTACGAGCAGTACTTC | few | NA | TRBJ2-7 | TRBV30
CASSFSTATEKLFF | TGTGCCAGCAGCTTTTCGACAGCTACCGAAAAACTGTTTTTT | NA | NA | TRBJ1-4 | TRBV11-1
CASSPPLARGYEFF | TGTGCCAGCAGTCCCCCACTAGCGCGAGGGTACGAGTTCTTC | NA | TRBD2 | TRBJ2-1 | TRBV28
CASSPVNTGELFF | TGTGCCAGCAGCCCCGTGAACACCGGGGAGCTGTTTTTT | few | NA | TRBJ2-2 | TRBV7-3
CASSVATDTQYF | TGCGCCAGCAGCGTCGCCACAGATACGCAGTATTTT | NA | NA | TRBJ2-3 | TRBV5-1
CASSEGVQNTEAFF | TGTGCCAGCAGCGAAGGAGTTCAGAACACTGAAGCTTTCTTT | NA | NA | TRBJ1-1 | TRBV11-2